This passage covers 26 T cell receptor beta chains from one sample sequenced in a study of identical twins. MiXCR, applied by TCRdb to the 5' RACE reads, yields one record per CDR3 protein. The table includes under 450,000 distinct CDR3 sequences, around 20% detected once. Sequenced input: naive T cells sorted from blood. Source of these receptors: a man aged 50 to 59 in good health.

Ten or more counts support this clonotype. The chain uses TRBV20-1 and TRBJ2-3; the match to TRBD2 covers 9 bases. Looked up from germline, CDR1 is DFQATT and CDR2 is SNEGSKA (reference sequence). With V trimmed by 7 bases and J by 2 bases, 13 bases remained unmatched. This CDR3 has 16 amino acids. CDR3 DNA: TGCAGTGGTGGAAGGCCAGCGGGGGGCGCCACAGATACGCAGTATTTT. This translates into CSGGRPAGGATDTQYF.

The chain recombines TRBV3-1 with TRBJ2-1; no reliable D call. V shed 3 bases and J shed 4 bases, with 13 bases lying between them. Germline CDR1 is LGHDT and CDR2 is YNNKEL (reference sequence). CDR3 length equals 15 residues. The CDR3 is CASSQTLDGYNEQFF. In nucleotides, the CDR3 is TGTGCCAGCAGCCAGACCTTGGACGGATACAATGAGCAGTTCTTC.

This clonotype was seen at least ten times. The gene calls are TRBV4-3 and TRBJ2-1; TRBD2 is a possible D gene (5 bases). CDR1 is LGHNA, CDR2 YSLEER, per germline. The CDR3 extends over 14 amino acids. The V and J ends lost 4 bases and 8 bases respectively, with 15 bases between them. The CDR3 reads CASSRASGRDEQFF. DNA of the CDR3: TGCGCCAGCAGCCGGGCCTCCGGGCGGGATGAGCAGTTCTTC.

This chain links TRBV20-1 with TRBJ2-7; tentatively, D is TRBD2 (5 bases). There are 15 residues in the CDR3. V lost 1 base and J 7 bases, leaving 20 bases between the germline ends. From germline, CDR1 is DFQATT and CDR2 SNEGSKA (reference sequence). The CDR3 region has the DNA TGCAGTGCTAGAGTCGGGGTTTTTATTAGTTTGGAGCAGTACTTC. Translation gives CSARVGVFISLEQYF.

The chain joins TRBV6-1 to TRBJ2-7, with D unclear. The CDR3 has 14 amino acids. V was clipped by 5 bases and J by 1 base, with 12 bases between them. The V gene's germline CDR1 is MNHNS and CDR2 SASEGT. The CDR3 protein is CASSIGRKSYEQYF. The CDR3 region has the DNA TGTGCCAGCAGTATCGGGCGCAAATCCTACGAGCAGTACTTC.

The chain couples TRBV25-1 to TRBJ2-3, with 9 bases aligning to TRBD2. From germline, CDR1 is MGHDK and CDR2 SYGVNS. There are 15 residues in the CDR3. The ends lost 8 bases at V and 5 bases at J; junction bases unmatched: 11. CDR3 region: CASAPIAGAGDTQYF. CDR3 nucleotides: TGTGCCAGCGCCCCAATAGCGGGAGCGGGAGATACGCAGTATTTT.

The table lists this clonotype with many counts. The chain joins TRBV12-3 or TRBV12-4 to TRBJ2-1, with 7 bases aligning to TRBD1. Unmatched junction bases numbered 5, after V lost 5 bases and J lost 13 bases. The CDR3 loop spans 11 amino acids. The CDR3 here is CASSKDRVQFF. The CDR3 coding sequence is TGTGCCAGCAGTAAAGACAGGGTCCAGTTCTTC.

V is TRBV18 and J is TRBJ2-1, with 14 bases fitting TRBD2. Germline V gives CDR1 KGHSH, CDR2 LQKENI. The V gene end was trimmed by 3 bases and the J gene end by 8 bases; junction bases not matched to a gene: 9. The CDR3 is 17 amino acids. The CDR3 DNA reads as TGTGCCAGCTCACCGACGGGACTAGCGGGAGAACCCTATGAGCAGTTCTTC. Protein: CASSPTGLAGEPYEQFF.

In regard to this clonotype: A much larger clonotype is one base distant, so this may be a read error. This chain links TRBV20-1 with TRBJ1-5, with a possible D match to TRBD2 (6 bases). The J call is in doubt because the DNA end fits TRBJ2-3 better. This CDR3 is 15 amino acids long. Germline-derived CDR1 and CDR2 are DFQATT and SNEGSKA (reference sequence). The CDR3: CSVFTGRDGNQPQYF. The CDR3 DNA sequence: TGCAGTGTATTTACCGGGCGGGACGGTAATCAGCCCCAGTATTTT.

This clonotype showed up just a few times. The rearrangement joins TRBV29-1 to TRBJ2-3; 8 nucleotides match TRBD1. The J segment lost 2 bases and the V segment lost 4 bases, leaving 5 bases of the junction unmatched. The CDR3 runs to 14 residues. CDR1 and CDR2 from the germline V gene are SQVTM and ANQGSEA. CDR3 region: CSVGGTGDTDTQYF. The CDR3 bases are TGCAGCGTTGGAGGGACAGGAGACACAGATACGCAGTATTTT.

The sample holds many counts of this clonotype. The junction and the germline gene differ at one end; a read error may be behind it. This chain uses TRBV2 with TRBJ1-5; no definite D call. Germline V gives CDR1 SNHLY, CDR2 FYNNEI. This CDR3 spans 13 amino acids. CDR3 sequence reads: CASRTGSNQPQHF. In DNA form, the CDR3 reads TGCGCCAGCAGAACGGGAAGCAATCAGCCCCAGCATTTT.

This chain connects TRBV29-1 to TRBJ2-2; no reliable D call. CDR1 SQVTM and CDR2 ANQGSEA come from the germline V gene. The germline V and J ends were trimmed by 7 bases and 1 base, with 4 bases remaining between them. The CDR3 contains 11 residues. This chain's CDR3 is CSGQNTGELFF. CDR3 DNA sequence: TGCAGCGGACAGAACACCGGGGAGCTGTTTTTT.

This clonotype was observed a handful of times. The chain is built from TRBV21-1 and TRBJ2-7; the listed D gene, TRBD1, was not tested against the DNA. TRBV21-1 is described as a pseudogene. CDR3 size: 12 residues. As DNA, the CDR3 is TGTGCCAGCAGCCCTCGGGGCAGGGAGCAGTACTTC. It yields the protein CASSPRGREQYF.

The rearrangement joins TRBV6-2 or TRBV6-3 to TRBJ1-1; 7 bases align to TRBD1. Germline V gene lookup returns CDR1 MNHEY and CDR2 SVGEGT. CDR3 length equals 14 residues. The junction had 8 bases not matched to a gene; V was cut back by 6 bases and J by 4 bases. Written as DNA, the CDR3 is TGTGCCAGCAGCCAGACAGGGACTTTCACTGAAGCTTTCTTT. Its translation is CASSQTGTFTEAFF.

This clonotype occurred a few times. The V and J genes are TRBV30 and TRBJ1-1; no clear D gene. From germline, CDR1 is GTSNPN and CDR2 SVGIG (reference sequence). The CDR3 spans 15 residues. V shed 2 bases and J shed 1 base, with 14 bases lying between them. CDR3 sequence: CAWSPRLGTNTEAFF. Written as DNA, the CDR3 is TGTGCCTGGAGTCCACGTCTTGGTACGAACACTGAAGCTTTCTTT.

In its sample, this clonotype was seen a few times. The rearrangement links TRBV6-5 to TRBJ2-5; D is unresolved. This CDR3 contains 12 residues. Germline values: CDR1 MNHEY, CDR2 SVGAGI. The V and J ends lost 2 bases and 5 bases respectively, with 6 bases between them. The CDR3, as DNA: TGTGCCAGCAGTTACCCAAGGGAGACCCAGTACTTC. Its protein product is CASSYPRETQYF.

Ten or more counts support this clonotype. CDR3 protein: CSVSRQGPAYEQYF. CDR3 coding DNA: TGCAGCGTCTCCCGACAGGGGCCGGCCTACGAGCAGTACTTC. V and J are TRBV29-1 and TRBJ2-7, with 8 bases matching TRBD1. The CDR3 is 14 residues long. Germline CDR1 is SQVTM and CDR2 is ANQGSEA. V gave up 6 bases and J gave up 2 bases; unmatched junction bases: 9.

This clonotype was recorded a few times. V and J are TRBV28 and TRBJ2-1; TRBD2 aligns across 9 bases. The germline V gene encodes CDR1 MDHEN and CDR2 SYDVKM. Trimming cost V 2 bases and J 3 bases; bases outside gene matches: 2. The CDR3 extends over 15 amino acids. The CDR3 sequence is CASSLGTSIYNEQFF. The CDR3 region has the DNA TGTGCCAGCAGTTTAGGGACTAGCATCTACAATGAGCAGTTCTTC.

This clonotype has a count of ten or more. V usage is TRBV20-1 and J usage is TRBJ1-2; D might be TRBD1 (6 bases). Germline V CDR1 and CDR2: DFQATT, SNEGSKA (reference sequence). Trimming pared 3 bases from V and 11 bases from J, leaving 13 bases between. The CDR3 spans 11 residues. CDR3 coding DNA: TGCAGTGCTAGTACAGGGTCTCAGTACACCTTC. As protein: CSASTGSQYTF.

The chain employs TRBV7-2 and TRBJ2-7, with D tentatively TRBD1 or TRBD2 (5 bases each). The ends were cut back, 4 bases at V and 3 bases at J, with 22 bases in the middle. Germline assignment: CDR1 SGHTA and CDR2 FQGNSA. This CDR3 region has 17 residues. The CDR3 reads CASSSIGTPPGDYEQYF. DNA of the CDR3: TGTGCCAGCAGCTCCATAGGGACCCCTCCCGGGGACTACGAGCAGTACTTC.

This clonotype was detected a few times. V is TRBV15 and J is TRBJ1-2, with D uncertain. The V gene's germline CDR1 is LNHNV and CDR2 YYDKDF (reference sequence). V dropped 1 base and J dropped 8 bases, with 11 bases sitting between them. The CDR3 loop spans 13 amino acids. CDR3 residues: CATSRGTDRGYTF. The DNA for the CDR3 is TGTGCCACCAGCAGAGGGACGGACCGGGGCTACACCTTC. Filled out from reference TRBV15 and TRBJ1-2, the complete variable domain reads DAMVIQNPRYQVTQFGKPVTLSCSQTLNHNVMYWYQQKSSQAPKLLFHYYDKDFNNEADTPDNFQSRRPNTSFCFLDIRSPGLGDTAMYLCATSRGTDRGYTFGSGTRLTVV.

This clonotype came up a few times. J is TRBJ1-1 and V is TRBV10-3, with D unresolved. This CDR3 has 12 amino acids. Germline V gene lookup returns CDR1 ENHRY and CDR2 SYGVKD. Trimming took off 11 bases at V and 0 bases at J, with 10 bases between the two ends. This CDR3 is CAVSVMNTEAFF. In DNA form, the CDR3 reads TGTGCCGTTTCGGTCATGAACACTGAAGCTTTCTTT.

This clonotype was observed a few times. The chain joins TRBV7-8 to TRBJ2-3; the match to TRBD2 covers 10 bases. The CDR3 totals 16 residues. Germline CDR1 and CDR2: SGHVS and FQNEAQ. The ends lost 3 bases at V and 6 bases at J; junction bases unmatched: 9. Here the CDR3 DNA reads TGTGCCAGCAGCTTCGAGTTAGAACTAGCGGGGGATACGCAGTATTTT. It translates to CASSFELELAGDTQYF.

CDR3 sequence: CASSQVSMPGLAGISTDTQYF. The CDR3 DNA is TGTGCCAGCAGCCAAGTGAGCATGCCGGGACTAGCGGGGATCAGCACAGATACGCAGTATTTT. The V and J genes are TRBV3-1 and TRBJ2-3; 13 bases map to TRBD2. The germline V gene encodes CDR1 LGHDT and CDR2 YNNKEL (reference sequence). The length of the CDR3 is 21 residues. V lost 1 base, J lost 0 bases, and 13 bases stayed unmatched.

V is TRBV4-3 and J is TRBJ1-5; D is unclear. Trimming took 0 bases from V and 5 from J, leaving 11 bases between them. CDR3 length: 15 amino acids. Germline V lookup: CDR1 LGHNA, CDR2 YSLEER. CDR3 bases: TGCGCCAGCAGCCAAGAATGGGCACGGGATCAGCCCCAGCATTTT. This translates into CASSQEWARDQPQHF.

This clonotype came up many times. This chain connects TRBV20-1 to TRBJ2-1; TRBD1 agrees at 9 bases. This CDR3 spans 14 amino acids. V lost 5 bases, J lost 5 bases, and 7 bases stayed unmatched. CDR1 is DFQATT and CDR2 is SNEGSKA in the germline V gene (reference sequence). The CDR3 sequence: CSAHDRGWNNEQFF. The DNA for the CDR3 is TGCAGTGCTCACGACAGGGGGTGGAACAATGAGCAGTTCTTC.